A single sample is the source of the 10 T cell receptor beta chains below, sequenced in a study of identical twins' blood T cells. MiXCR, run by TCRdb on the 5' RACE reads, gives a single entry per CDR3 protein. The table records 300,000 to 450,000 distinct CDR3 sequences, 25% to 35% of them present only once. Sequenced material: PBMCs. The receptor set was obtained from a woman between 18 and 50 years old in good health.

The sample holds a few counts of this clonotype. V gene TRBV19 combines with J gene TRBJ1-5; no clear D. The CDR3 has 11 amino acids. Germline V gene data show CDR1 as LNHDA and CDR2 as SQIVND (reference sequence). Trimming took 10 bases from V and 8 from J, leaving 12 bases between them. The CDR3 region is CATGEWEPQHF. CDR3 nucleotides: TGTGCCACTGGGGAGTGGGAGCCCCAGCATTTT.

In its sample, this clonotype was seen a few times. An end of the junction differs from the germline gene, which may be a read error. As DNA, the CDR3 is TGTGCCAGCAGCGCATGGACGGGAAACACCGGGGAGCTTTTTTTT. Amino acid sequence: CASSAWTGNTGELFF. This chain connects TRBV7-9 to TRBJ2-2, with D possibly TRBD2 on 5 matching bases. The germline gives CDR1 SEHNR, CDR2 FQNEAQ (reference sequence). The CDR3 consists of 15 residues.

This clonotype was detected only a few times. This chain joins TRBV12-5 and TRBJ2-1; 9 nucleotides align to TRBD2. The germline gives CDR1 LGHNT, CDR2 FRNRAP. V trimming: 0 bases; J trimming: 7 bases; junction bases outside the gene matches: 7. The length of the CDR3 is 16 residues. The CDR3 loop is CASGLVAGGPRNEQFF. The CDR3 DNA is TGTGCTAGTGGTTTGGTCGCGGGAGGGCCTCGAAATGAGCAGTTCTTC. Full variable domain (outside the CDR3, taken from reference TRBV12-5 and TRBJ2-1): DARVTQTPRHKVTEMGQEVTMRCQPILGHNTVFWYRQTMMQGLELLAYFRNRAPLDDSGMPKDRFSAEMPDATLATLKIQPSEPRDSAVYFCASGLVAGGPRNEQFFGPGTRLTVL.

This chain links TRBV2 with TRBJ1-2; D call uncertain. Germline assignment: CDR1 SNHLY and CDR2 FYNNEI. V was shortened by 3 bases and J by 4 bases, with 9 bases between the two germline ends. The CDR3 is 13 amino acids. The CDR3 here is CASSDRPAYGYTF. CDR3 bases: TGTGCCAGCAGTGACAGGCCGGCCTATGGCTACACCTTC.

A remark on this clonotype: This may come from a read error, since a much larger clone is one base off. The chain couples TRBV2 to TRBJ2-1, with unresolved D. CDR3 length: 13 residues. Germline CDR1 reads SNHLY; CDR2 reads FYNNEI. The chain's CDR3 is CACSEGSDNEQFF. CDR3 coding DNA: TGTGCCTGCAGTGAAGGAAGTGACAATGAGCAGTTCTTC.

This chain joins TRBV19 and TRBJ2-2; 9 nucleotides match TRBD1. V was clipped by 6 bases and J by 3 bases; unmatched bases: 17. Looked up from germline, CDR1 is LNHDA and CDR2 is SQIVND (reference sequence). The CDR3 is 19 amino acids. Here the CDR3 DNA reads TGTGCCAGTAGAGAGACTCCTTTCCACCGGGACAGGGACACCGGGGAGCTGTTTTTT. This sequence encodes CASRETPFHRDRDTGELFF. The full variable domain, completed using reference TRBV19 and TRBJ2-2, is DGGITQSPKYLFRKEGQNVTLSCEQNLNHDAMYWYRQDPGQGLRLIYYSQIVNDFQKGDIAEGYSVSREKKESFPLTVTSAQKNPTAFYLCASRETPFHRDRDTGELFFGEGSRLTVL.

The rearrangement joins TRBV2 to TRBJ1-2; the match to TRBD1 covers 8 bases. V gave up 6 bases and J gave up 3 bases; unmatched junction bases: 6. Germline V gene data show CDR1 as SNHLY and CDR2 as FYNNEI. The CDR3 has 14 amino acids. CDR3 protein: CASSEDRDDYGYTF. CDR3 in DNA: TGTGCCAGCAGCGAGGACAGGGATGACTATGGCTACACCTTC. The entire variable domain, with the rest obtained from reference TRBV2 and TRBJ1-2, is as follows: EPEVTQTPSHQVTQMGQEVILRCVPISNHLYFYWYRQILGQKVEFLVSFYNNEISEKSEIFDDQFSVERPDGSNFTLKIRSTKLEDSAMYFCASSEDRDDYGYTFGSGTRLTVV.

This clonotype has only a few counts. The germline gene is not matched at one end of the junction; a read error may be the cause. This chain connects TRBV9 to TRBJ2-7; D not certain. CDR3 length equals 13 residues. Germline V gene sequence: CDR1 SGDLS, CDR2 YYNGEE. In DNA, the CDR3 is TGTGCCAGCAGCCCACCTAGGTCCTTCGAGCAGTACTTC. As protein: CASSPPRSFEQYF.

This chain uses TRBV5-1 with TRBJ1-2, with 7 positions matching TRBD1. CDR3 length equals 13 residues. Germline V gene data show CDR1 as SGHRS and CDR2 as YFSETQ. V lost 4 bases, J lost 4 bases, and 4 bases stayed unmatched. The CDR3 coding sequence is TGCGCCAGCAGCCAGGGACAGTCCTATGGCTACACCTTC. Residues: CASSQGQSYGYTF.

This clonotype was observed a handful of times. This rearrangement joins TRBV5-1 to TRBJ2-7; a weak D match, TRBD1 (6 bases). Germline V gene sequence: CDR1 SGHRS, CDR2 YFSETQ. Trimming cost V 4 bases and J 2 bases, with 19 bases left between them. The CDR3 totals 16 residues. DNA for the CDR3: TGCGCCAGCAGCACAAAGGTACAGGGCTTTGCCTACGAGCAGTACTTC. It is translated as CASSTKVQGFAYEQYF.